The 18 T cell receptor beta chains given below trace back to one sample, sequenced in a study of blood T cell repertoires in COVID-19. Sequencing was performed with immunoSEQ multiplex PCR; in TCRdb, only in-frame clones are kept and a portion is missing. Here the sample spans roughly 90,000 clones, about 85% being singletons. Sequencing was carried out using peripheral blood. These receptors came from a woman at least 80 years old with COVID-19, enrolled during active disease.

This chain joins TRBV5-1 and TRBJ2-7, with 7 bases matching TRBD2. The germline V gene encodes CDR1 SGHRS and CDR2 YFSETQ. V lost 4 bases and J lost 1; bases outside the gene matches: 5. The CDR3 covers 14 residues. This CDR3 reads CASSTSGDSYEQYF. The CDR3 DNA reads TGCGCCAGCAGCACGAGCGGGGATTCCTACGAGCAGTACTTC. The full variable domain, its missing parts supplied by reference TRBV5-1 and TRBJ2-7, is KAGVTQTPRYLIKTRGQQVTLSCSPISGHRSVSWYQQTPGQGLQFLFEYFSETQRNKGNFPGRFSGRQFSNSRSEMNVSTLELGDSALYLCASSTSGDSYEQYFGPGTRLTVT.

The genes are TRBV9 and TRBJ1-4; TRBD1 matches 11 bases. The CDR3 totals 17 residues. V shed 4 bases and J 1 base; nucleotides not matched to a gene: 6. Germline assignment: CDR1 SGDLS and CDR2 YYNGEE. The CDR3 DNA sequence: TGTGCCAGCAGCTCCGGGACAGGGGGTTTAACTAATGAAAAACTGTTTTTT. As protein: CASSSGTGGLTNEKLFF.

The chain carries TRBV27 and TRBJ2-7; D may be TRBD2 (6 bases). Germline assignment: CDR1 MNHEY and CDR2 SMNVEV (reference sequence). There are 17 residues in the CDR3. Deletions cut 1 base from V and 3 bases from J, with 19 bases between. CDR3 sequence reads: CASSLWSESGGSYEQYF. CDR3 in DNA: TGTGCCAGCAGTTTATGGTCTGAGTCTGGGGGGAGCTACGAGCAGTACTTC.

V usage is TRBV7-6 and J usage is TRBJ2-2; TRBD1 matches 7 bases. V lost 5 bases, J lost 3 bases, and 6 bases stayed unmatched. In germline, CDR1 is SGHVS, CDR2 FNYEAQ. CDR3 length: 15 amino acids. CDR3 in amino acids: CASSAHRGDTGELFF. CDR3 coding DNA: TGTGCCAGCAGCGCCCACAGGGGCGACACCGGGGAGCTGTTTTTT.

This sequence joins TRBV20-1 and TRBJ2-7, with TRBD1 matching over 7 bases. Germline trimming cut 5 bases from V and 7 bases from J; bases unmatched to any gene: 5. CDR3 length equals 11 residues. The germline CDR1 and CDR2 sequences are DFQATT and SNEGSKA (reference sequence). CDR3 nucleotide sequence: TGCAGTGCTCCAGGACAGGCGGAGCAGTACTTC. Protein sequence: CSAPGQAEQYF.

Concerning this clone: The CDR3 ends on some other residue instead of the conserved phenylalanine or tryptophan, so this is likely a read error. The DNA is omitted, as the CDR3 cannot be located on it reliably, and the CDR3 follows TCRdb's listing. V and J are TRBV6-6 and TRBJ1-2; TRBD1 was called by the table and not checked on the DNA. From germline, CDR1 is MNHNY and CDR2 SVGAGI (reference sequence). Termini included, the CDR3 measures 13 amino acids. The chain's CDR3 is CASSYLRDRPPSL.

This clone was detected once. This rearrangement joins TRBV27 to TRBJ2-7; D remains unclear. Trimming removed 3 bases at V and 0 bases at J, with 15 bases between. CDR1 is MNHEY and CDR2 is SMNVEV in the germline V gene (reference sequence). The CDR3 is 16 amino acids. The CDR3 DNA reads TGTGCCAGCAGTTTTATCGAGCTCGCTAGCTCCTACGAGCAGTACTTC. Translating gives CASSFIELASSYEQYF.

The genes are TRBV28 and TRBJ1-3, with 7 bases identical to TRBD1. V was clipped by 4 bases and J by 3 bases; unmatched bases: 6. CDR1 is MDHEN and CDR2 is SYDVKM in the germline V gene. This CDR3 has 15 residues. DNA of the CDR3: TGTGCCAGCAGTTCCCCGCGGACAGGTGGAAACACCATATATTTT. It is translated as CASSSPRTGGNTIYF. Drawing the rest from reference TRBV28 and TRBJ1-3, the complete variable domain is DVKVTQSSRYLVKRTGEKVFLECVQDMDHENMFWYRQDPGLGLRLIYFSYDVKMKEKGDIPEGYSVSREKKERFSLILESASTNQTSMYLCASSSPRTGGNTIYFGEGSWLTVV.

The chain recombines TRBV2 with TRBJ2-5; 7 nucleotides align to TRBD2. This CDR3 has 14 residues. Germline V lookup: CDR1 SNHLY, CDR2 FYNNEI. V was clipped by 5 bases and J by 7 bases; unmatched bases: 10. The CDR3 protein is CASSSRTREVTQYF. As DNA, the CDR3 is TGTGCCAGCAGTTCTCGGACTAGGGAGGTGACCCAGTACTTC.

The chain carries TRBV9 and TRBJ2-3, with 10 bases identical to TRBD2. Losses at the gene ends were 0 bases for V and 0 bases for J; bases not matched to a gene: 1. The CDR3 length is 16 residues. Looked up from germline, CDR1 is SGDLS and CDR2 is YYNGEE. The CDR3 DNA follows: TGTGCCAGCAGCGTAGGAGCGGGGGGGAGCACAGATACGCAGTATTTT. Amino acids: CASSVGAGGSTDTQYF.

This CDR3 reads CAWSAGGINYGYTF. The CDR3 bases are TGTGCCTGGAGCGCAGGGGGGATAAACTATGGCTACACCTTC. The V gene is TRBV30, the J gene TRBJ1-2, with 7 bases lining up with TRBD1. CDR3 length: 14 amino acids. From germline, CDR1 is GTSNPN and CDR2 SVGIG (reference sequence). V lost 3 bases, J lost 2 bases, and 6 bases stayed unmatched.

The chain employs TRBV5-6 and TRBJ2-5; 13 nucleotides line up with TRBD2. Germline CDR1 and CDR2: SGHDT and YYEEEE. CDR3 length: 15 amino acids. J gave up 5 bases and V 4 bases, and 5 bases lay outside the gene matches. The CDR3 region is CASSGTTSGGETQYF. DNA of the CDR3: TGTGCCAGCAGCGGCACGACTAGCGGGGGGGAGACCCAGTACTTC.

This chain connects TRBV6-1 to TRBJ1-6; D possibly corresponds to TRBD1 (5 bases). The CDR3 has 14 amino acids. The germline CDR1 and CDR2 sequences are MNHNS and SASEGT. Trimming removed 3 bases from V and 5 bases from J, with 8 bases in between. The CDR3: CASSDQGDNSPLHF. CDR3 coding DNA: TGTGCCAGCAGTGACCAGGGTGATAATTCACCCCTCCACTTT.

The gene calls are TRBV3-1 (or the pseudogene TRBV3-2) and TRBJ2-3; D might be TRBD2 (5 bases). CDR1 and CDR2 (germline): LGHDT, YNNKEL (reference sequence). CDR3 length equals 13 residues. The germline V and J ends were trimmed by 1 base and 5 bases, with 7 bases remaining between them. The CDR3 is CASSQVRGDTQYF. CDR3 coding DNA: TGTGCCAGCAGCCAAGTCCGGGGAGATACGCAGTATTTT.

The chain couples TRBV6-5 to TRBJ1-1, with 7 bases aligning to TRBD1. The ends lost 7 bases at V and 7 bases at J; junction bases unmatched: 9. The CDR3 spans 13 residues. Germline CDR1 is MNHEY and CDR2 is SVGAGI. The CDR3 DNA reads as TGTGCCAGCACCGTCCCGGGACAGATTGAAGCTTTCTTT. Translated: CASTVPGQIEAFF.

This chain links TRBV21-1 with TRBJ2-6; the table names TRBD1, a call not compared with the DNA. TRBV21-1 constitutes a pseudogene. The CDR3 extends over 19 amino acids. The CDR3 DNA is TGTGCCAGCAGCAAAGTTTACGGGACAGGAAGGCCTGGGGCCAACGTCCTGACTTTC. Its translation is CASSKVYGTGRPGANVLTF.

This chain links TRBV10-2 with TRBJ2-2; TRBD2 matches 7 bases. V shed 1 base and J 1 base; nucleotides not matched to a gene: 6. The CDR3 is 17 amino acids. Germline loops: CDR1 WSHSY, CDR2 SAAADI. CDR3 protein: CASSEFGGGGNTGELFF. Written as DNA, the CDR3 is TGCGCCAGCAGTGAGTTTGGCGGCGGGGGGAACACCGGGGAGCTGTTTTTT.

CDR3 loop: CASSRFILGGSSYEQYF. The CDR3 bases are TGCGCCAGCAGCCGCTTTATTTTGGGAGGGTCGTCCTACGAGCAGTACTTC. The rearrangement joins TRBV4-1 to TRBJ2-7, with 7 nucleotides matching TRBD2. V gave up 4 bases and J gave up 1 base; unmatched junction bases: 13. Per germline, CDR1 MGHRA and CDR2 YSYEKL. The CDR3 has 17 amino acids.